Included here is one T cell receptor (beta chain) sequence, with context. The data belong to a study of blood T cell repertoires in COVID-19. At the level of the study: Sites in the United States, Italy and Spain provided acute and convalescent COVID-19 samples.

Assay used: immunoSEQ multiplex PCR; TCRdb lists only in-frame clones, some missing. The sample holds 200,000 or so clones, around 84% seen once. Germline V gene sequence: CDR1 SGHRS, CDR2 YFSETQ. The CDR3 loop spans 14 amino acids. V gave up 3 bases and J gave up 1 base; unmatched junction bases: 0. The sequence was collected from a man aged 25 to 40 with active or convalescent COVID-19. J is TRBJ2-5 and V is TRBV5-1, with TRBD1 identical over 10 bases. The specimen was peripheral blood. The CDR3 here is CASSWTGGQETQYF. CDR3 in DNA: TGCGCCAGCAGCTGGACAGGGGGCCAAGAGACCCAGTACTTC.